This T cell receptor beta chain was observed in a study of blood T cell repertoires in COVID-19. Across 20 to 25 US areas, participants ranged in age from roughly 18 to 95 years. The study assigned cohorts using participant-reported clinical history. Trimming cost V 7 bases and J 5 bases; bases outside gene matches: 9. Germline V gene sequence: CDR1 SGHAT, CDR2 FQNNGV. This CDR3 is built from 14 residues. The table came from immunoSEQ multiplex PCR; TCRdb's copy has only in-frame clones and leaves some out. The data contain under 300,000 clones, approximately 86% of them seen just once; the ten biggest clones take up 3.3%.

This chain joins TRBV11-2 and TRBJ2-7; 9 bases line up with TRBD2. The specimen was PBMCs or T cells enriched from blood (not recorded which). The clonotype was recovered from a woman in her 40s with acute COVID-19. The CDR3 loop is CASNPVSGSNEQYF. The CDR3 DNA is TGTGCCAGCAACCCGGTTAGCGGGAGCAACGAGCAGTACTTC.